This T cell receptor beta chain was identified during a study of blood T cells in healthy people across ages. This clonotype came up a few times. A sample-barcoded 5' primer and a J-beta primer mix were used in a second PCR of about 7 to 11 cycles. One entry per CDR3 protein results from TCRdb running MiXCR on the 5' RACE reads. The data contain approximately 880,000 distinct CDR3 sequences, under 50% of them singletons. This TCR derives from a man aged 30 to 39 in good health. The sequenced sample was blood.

CDR3 residues: CSVERQGRAGYTF. CDR3 nucleotide sequence: TGCAGCGTCGAGAGACAGGGCAGGGCTGGCTACACCTTC. J is TRBJ1-2 and V is TRBV29-1; 7 bases match TRBD1. Germline CDR1 SQVTM, CDR2 ANQGSEA. This CDR3 has 13 residues. Trimming removed 6 bases from V and 7 bases from J; junction bases left unmatched: 11.